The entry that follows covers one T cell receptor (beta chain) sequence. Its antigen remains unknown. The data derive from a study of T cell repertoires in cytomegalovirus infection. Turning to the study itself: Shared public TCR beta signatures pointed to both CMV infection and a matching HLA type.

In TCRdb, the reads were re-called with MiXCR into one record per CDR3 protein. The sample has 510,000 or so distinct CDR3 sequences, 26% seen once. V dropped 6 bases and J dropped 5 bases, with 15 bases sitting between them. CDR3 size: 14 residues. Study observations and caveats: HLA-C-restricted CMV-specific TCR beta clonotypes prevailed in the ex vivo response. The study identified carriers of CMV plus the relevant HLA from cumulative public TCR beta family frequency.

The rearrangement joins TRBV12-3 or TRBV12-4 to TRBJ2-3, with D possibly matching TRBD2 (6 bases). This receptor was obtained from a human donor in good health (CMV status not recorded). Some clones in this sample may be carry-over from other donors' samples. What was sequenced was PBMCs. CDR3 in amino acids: CASSLGTRGDTQYF. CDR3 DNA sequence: TGTGCCAGCAGCCTTGGGACTCGGGGAGATACGCAGTATTTT.